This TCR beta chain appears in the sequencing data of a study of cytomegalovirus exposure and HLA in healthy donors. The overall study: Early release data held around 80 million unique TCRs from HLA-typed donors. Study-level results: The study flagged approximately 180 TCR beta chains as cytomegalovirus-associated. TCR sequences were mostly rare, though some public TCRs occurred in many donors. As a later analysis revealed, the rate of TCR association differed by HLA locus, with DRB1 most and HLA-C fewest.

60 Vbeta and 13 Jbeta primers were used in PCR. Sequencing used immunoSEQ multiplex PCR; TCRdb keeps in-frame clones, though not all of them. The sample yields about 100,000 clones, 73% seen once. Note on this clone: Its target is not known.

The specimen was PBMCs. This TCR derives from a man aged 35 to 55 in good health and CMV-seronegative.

This CDR3 is CASSSWGGNYEQYF. CDR3 DNA: TGCGCCAGCAGCTCCTGGGGGGGAAACTACGAGCAGTACTTC. The chain joins TRBV5-1 to TRBJ2-7; 7 bases agree with TRBD2. The CDR3 is 14 residues long. In germline, CDR1 is SGHRS, CDR2 YFSETQ. The V gene end was trimmed by 3 bases and the J gene end by 3 bases; junction bases not matched to a gene: 6.